This TCR beta chain was sequenced during a study of blood T cells in healthy people across ages. Findings and caveats of the study: A greater number of naive CD4+ cells and higher diversity distinguished long-lived donors from aged donors.

A minimum of 7 million PBMCs was isolated per sample. PCR was performed a second time for roughly 7 to 12 cycles using a sample-barcoded 5' primer and a J-beta primer mix. Each TCR beta cDNA got a 12-nucleotide random molecular identifier. TCRdb re-analysed the 5' RACE reads in MiXCR, keeping a single row per CDR3 protein. Of roughly 800,000 distinct CDR3 sequences in the sample, nearly 60% were seen once. Concerning this clonotype: Its matching antigen is unknown.

Between the trimmed V and J ends, which lost 5 bases and 3 bases, there was a span of 10 bases. This CDR3 has 14 residues. CDR1 is SGHTA and CDR2 is FQGTGA in the germline V gene. This rearrangement joins TRBV7-3 to TRBJ2-2; D is unclear. What was sequenced was blood. This TCR was sampled from a man aged 25-40 years in good health. As DNA, the CDR3 is TGTGCCAGCAGCCCGCGGATTTACACCGGGGAGCTGTTTTTT. It translates to CASSPRIYTGELFF.